The sequence of this TCR beta chain was determined in a study of regulatory dendritic cells for organ transplantation. Some clones are missing from TCRdb's copy, which holds only in-frame ones; the method was immunoSEQ multiplex PCR. Of 11,000 or so clones listed, under 80% are singletons. From germline, CDR1 is MDHEN and CDR2 SYDVKM. The CDR3 has 16 residues. V lost 5 bases and J lost 4, with 17 bases in between. This clonotype originated in a human donor in good health. The rearrangement joins TRBV28 to TRBJ1-4; D remains ambiguous. Sequenced input: memory CD8+ T cells from blood. Subset given: CD45RO+ memory T cells. The CDR3 loop reads CASSPSIFSDNEKLFF. The CDR3 DNA reads TGTGCCAGCAGTCCCAGTATATTTTCCGATAATGAAAAACTGTTTTTT.